These 24 T cell receptor beta chains originate from one sample sequenced in a study of CD8 T cells in Susac syndrome. Reverse transcription of 0.5 to 1 ug RNA used random hexamers. TCRdb re-derived calls from the immunoSEQ multiplex PCR reads in MiXCR, one entry per CDR3 protein. Of about 150,000 distinct CDR3 sequences listed, roughly 95% are singletons. Sequencing input: CD8+ T cells from PBMCs. The receptors originated from a human donor with multiple sclerosis.

The chain combines TRBV2 with TRBJ2-5, with TRBD2 identical over 12 bases. V shed 2 bases, J shed 1 base, and the junction held 5 bases outside the gene matches. This CDR3 is 17 amino acids long. Germline CDR1 reads SNHLY; CDR2 reads FYNNEI. The CDR3 nucleotides read TGTGCCAGCAGTGAACCGACTAGCGGGGGAGCCCAAGAGACCCAGTACTTC. Amino acids: CASSEPTSGGAQETQYF.

The chain uses TRBV7-9 and TRBJ1-2; D not resolved. The V end was cut by 5 bases, the J end by 5 bases, with 15 bases between. Germline V CDR1 and CDR2: SEHNR, FQNEAQ (reference sequence). The CDR3 totals 14 residues. CDR3 coding DNA: TGTGCCAGCAGCCCCCGAGAGGGCTCTTATGGCTACACCTTC. Translated: CASSPREGSYGYTF.

The rearrangement links TRBV2 to TRBJ2-7, with 8 bases matching TRBD1. Germline V gene data show CDR1 as SNHLY and CDR2 as FYNNEI. V lost 10 bases to trimming and J lost 7 bases; unmatched junction nucleotides: 18. The CDR3 consists of 15 residues. CDR3 DNA sequence: TGTGCCATCTCTGAAGCGCAGGGGGCTGTGGGGGAGCAGTACTTC. This sequence encodes CAISEAQGAVGEQYF.

The chain couples TRBV27 to TRBJ2-1, with TRBD1 identical over 8 bases. This CDR3 spans 15 amino acids. Per germline, CDR1 MNHEY and CDR2 SMNVEV (reference sequence). Losses at the gene ends were 6 bases for V and 7 bases for J; bases not matched to a gene: 11. The CDR3 DNA sequence: TGTGCCAGCAGGCCACCGGGACAGGAGCTGAATGAGCAGTTCTTC. It yields the protein CASRPPGQELNEQFF.

This rearrangement joins TRBV6-5 to TRBJ1-5, with D unclear. This CDR3 spans 13 amino acids. Deletions cut 2 bases from V and 7 bases from J, with 9 bases between. The germline gives CDR1 MNHEY, CDR2 SVGAGI. This chain's CDR3 is CASSYDGSQPQHF. The CDR3 DNA reads TGTGCCAGCAGTTACGACGGTAGCCAGCCCCAGCATTTT.

V usage is TRBV29-1 and J usage is TRBJ2-1; TRBD2 aligns across 12 bases. There are 14 residues in the CDR3. V lost 6 bases to trimming and J lost 7 bases; unmatched junction nucleotides: 7. CDR1 is SQVTM and CDR2 is ANQGSEA in the germline V gene. This CDR3 reads CSVMTSGGLNEQFF. The CDR3 DNA reads TGCAGCGTGATGACTAGCGGGGGATTGAATGAGCAGTTCTTC.

The CDR3 DNA is TGTGCCAGCAGTTGGGGACCGTACAATGAGCAGTTCTTC. Protein product: CASSWGPYNEQFF. The chain is built from TRBV27 and TRBJ2-1; tentatively, D is TRBD1 or TRBD2 (5 bases each). Germline values: CDR1 MNHEY, CDR2 SMNVEV (reference sequence). This CDR3 has 13 amino acids. Trimming removed 4 bases at V and 4 bases at J, with 8 bases between.

The rearrangement uses TRBV3-1 and TRBJ2-7, with TRBD1 identical over 7 bases. This CDR3 contains 15 residues. Losses at the gene ends were 1 base for V and 4 bases for J; bases not matched to a gene: 7. Germline CDR1 is LGHDT and CDR2 is YNNKEL (reference sequence). The CDR3 here is CASSQVETGTYEQYF. CDR3 nucleotide sequence: TGTGCCAGCAGCCAAGTCGAGACAGGGACGTACGAGCAGTACTTC.

The genes are TRBV27 and TRBJ2-7, with 8 bases lining up with TRBD1. Germline CDR1 and CDR2: MNHEY and SMNVEV (reference sequence). With 3 bases clipped from V and 2 bases from J, the junction kept 3 bases outside the gene matches. This CDR3 has 14 amino acids. CDR3 sequence reads: CASSFVQGAYEQYF. For the CDR3, the DNA is TGTGCCAGCAGTTTCGTACAGGGGGCCTACGAGCAGTACTTC.

The chain couples TRBV29-1 to TRBJ2-2; TRBD1 or TRBD2 may be the D gene (7 bases each). This CDR3 has 13 residues. The ends were cut back, 7 bases at V and 6 bases at J, with 15 bases in the middle. CDR1 and CDR2 (germline): SQVTM, ANQGSEA. The CDR3: CSAPAGGAGELFF. The CDR3 DNA is TGCAGCGCCCCGGCAGGGGGGGCCGGGGAGCTGTTTTTT.

The gene calls are TRBV5-6 and TRBJ2-1, with D perhaps TRBD2 (7 bases). This CDR3 has 15 residues. V was shortened by 3 bases and J by 8 bases, with 18 bases between the two germline ends. The germline gives CDR1 SGHDT, CDR2 YYEEEE. DNA of the CDR3: TGTGCCAGCAGCTCCTCCGGGACACGGGGGGATGAGCAGTTCTTC. Protein: CASSSSGTRGDEQFF.

This chain uses TRBV3-1 with TRBJ2-5; TRBD2 matches at 10 bases. The CDR3 has 16 amino acids. Germline trimming cut 0 bases from V and 1 base from J; bases unmatched to any gene: 2. Germline-derived CDR1 and CDR2 are LGHDT and YNNKEL (reference sequence). For the CDR3, the DNA is TGTGCCAGCAGCCAAGATAGCGGGGGGTTCCAAGAGACCCAGTACTTC. Translating gives CASSQDSGGFQETQYF.

This clonotype was seen just once. This chain connects TRBV25-1 to TRBJ2-1, with D uncertain. CDR1 is MGHDK, CDR2 SYGVNS, per germline. The CDR3 has 14 residues. V lost 2 bases and J 4 bases, leaving 9 bases between the germline ends. CDR3 sequence (DNA): TGTGCCAGCAGTGAAAGTATTCGATACAATGAGCAGTTCTTC. Amino acids: CASSESIRYNEQFF.

The genes are TRBV12-3 or TRBV12-4 and TRBJ2-1, with unresolved D. The CDR3 runs to 12 residues. V shed 6 bases and J shed 4 bases, with 7 bases lying between them. The DNA of the CDR3 is TGTGCCAGCAGGCAAAAATACAATGAGCAGTTCTTC. Its translation is CASRQKYNEQFF.

The J gene is TRBJ1-2, the V gene TRBV3-1; weak D call: TRBD1 (6 bases). V gave up 5 bases and J gave up 2 bases, with 15 bases separating them. Germline CDR1 LGHDT, CDR2 YNNKEL (reference sequence). There are 15 residues in the CDR3. CDR3 sequence: CASSSPGTSNYGYTF. CDR3 DNA sequence: TGTGCCAGCAGCTCCCCCGGGACAAGCAACTATGGCTACACCTTC.

V is TRBV5-4 and J is TRBJ2-2; D ambiguous. This CDR3 is built from 18 residues. Trimming pared 7 bases from V and 6 bases from J, leaving 28 bases between. Per germline, CDR1 SGHNT and CDR2 YYREEE (reference sequence). The CDR3 DNA sequence: TGTGCCAGCCGAATAACGCCCCCCGCCCCAGCCCGGTCCGGGGAGCTGTTTTTT. Its translation: CASRITPPAPARSGELFF.

The chain has TRBV27 and TRBJ2-7; 7 bases are a match to TRBD1. V shed 5 bases, J shed 2 bases, and the junction held 6 bases outside the gene matches. Germline lookup yields CDR1 MNHEY and CDR2 SMNVEV (reference sequence). CDR3 length equals 14 residues. This CDR3 reads CASSPTGKAYEQYF. Written as DNA, the CDR3 is TGTGCCAGCAGTCCGACAGGGAAGGCCTACGAGCAGTACTTC.

This clonotype came up once. The chain links TRBV27 to TRBJ1-1; D may be TRBD1 (5 bases). The germline gives CDR1 MNHEY, CDR2 SMNVEV (reference sequence). Trimming pared 7 bases from V and 4 bases from J, leaving 19 bases between. The CDR3 extends over 15 amino acids. The CDR3 spells CASIAGAGWSTEAFF. The CDR3 DNA follows: TGTGCCAGCATCGCCGGGGCAGGGTGGTCCACTGAAGCTTTCTTT.

The V call is TRBV12-3 or TRBV12-4, the J call TRBJ2-1; TRBD2 is a possible D gene (6 bases). The CDR3 runs 14 residues. V shed 5 bases and J shed 7 bases, with 15 bases lying between them. Here the CDR3 DNA reads TGTGCCAGCAGTCCCGGGGTGGGGAGGAATGAGCAGTTCTTC. The encoded protein is CASSPGVGRNEQFF.

The rearrangement links TRBV12-3 or TRBV12-4 to TRBJ2-3, with 9 bases aligning to TRBD2. CDR3 size: 16 residues. With 3 bases clipped from V and 2 bases from J, the junction kept 6 bases outside the gene matches. CDR3 region: CASSFLAGPITDTQYF. Here the CDR3 DNA reads TGTGCCAGCAGTTTCCTAGCGGGGCCCATCACAGATACGCAGTATTTT.

This clonotype was found once. J is TRBJ2-3 and V is TRBV27; 7 bases agree with TRBD1. The germline V gene has CDR1 MNHEY and CDR2 SMNVEV (reference sequence). V lost 4 bases to trimming and J lost 1 base; unmatched junction nucleotides: 2. The CDR3 sequence is 14 residues long. CDR3 coding DNA: TGTGCCAGCAGTTCCGGACAGGGCACAGATACGCAGTATTTT. Translation gives CASSSGQGTDTQYF.

V gene TRBV7-9 combines with J gene TRBJ2-1; TRBD1 matches 9 bases. The CDR3 is made up of 15 amino acids. Trimming at V came to 5 bases and at J to 8 bases, leaving 10 bases not matched to a gene. Germline CDR1 is SEHNR and CDR2 is FQNEAQ (reference sequence). This CDR3 is CASSAGQGHRDEQFF. The CDR3 DNA is TGTGCCAGCAGCGCGGGACAGGGTCATAGGGATGAGCAGTTCTTC.

The rearrangement uses TRBV27 and TRBJ2-3; D perhaps matches TRBD1 (5 bases). Trimming cost V 0 bases and J 7 bases, with 11 bases left between them. Germline CDR1 MNHEY, CDR2 SMNVEV (reference sequence). The CDR3 totals 14 residues. The CDR3 spells CASSLSGVQNTQYF. The CDR3 DNA reads as TGTGCCAGCAGTTTATCAGGGGTTCAGAATACGCAGTATTTT.

This clonotype was picked up one time. The chain carries TRBV25-1 and TRBJ2-7; D unclear. Trimming left V 8 bases short and J 3 bases short, with 17 bases between. Germline V gene lookup returns CDR1 MGHDK and CDR2 SYGVNS. This CDR3 spans 14 amino acids. The CDR3 spells CASPNLQGLYEQYV. The CDR3 coding sequence is TGTGCCAGCCCAAACCTACAAGGTCTCTACGAGCAGTACGTC.